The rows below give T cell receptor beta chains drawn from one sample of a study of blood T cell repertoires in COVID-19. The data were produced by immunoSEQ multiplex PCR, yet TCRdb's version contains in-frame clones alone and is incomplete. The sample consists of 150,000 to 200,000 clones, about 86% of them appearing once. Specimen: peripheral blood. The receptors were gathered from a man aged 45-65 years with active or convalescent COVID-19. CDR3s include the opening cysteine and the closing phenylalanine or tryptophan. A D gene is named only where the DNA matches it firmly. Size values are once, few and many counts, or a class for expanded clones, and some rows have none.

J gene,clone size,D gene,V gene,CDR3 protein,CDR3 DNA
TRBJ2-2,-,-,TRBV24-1,CATSEQTESGELFF,TGTGCCACCAGTGAGCAGACAGAGTCCGGGGAGCTGTTTTTT
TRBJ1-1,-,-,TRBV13,CASRFGSWGVNTEAFF,TGTGCCAGCAGGTTTGGGTCCTGGGGGGTGAACACTGAAGCTTTCTTT
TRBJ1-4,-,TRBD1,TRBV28,CASSFLGQGKEKLFF,TGTGCCAGCAGTTTCCTGGGACAGGGGAAAGAAAAACTGTTTTTT
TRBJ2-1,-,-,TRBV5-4,CASSLGGQGGYNEQFF,TGTGCCAGCAGCTTGGGAGGGCAGGGGGGATACAATGAGCAGTTCTTC
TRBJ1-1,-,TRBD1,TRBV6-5,CASSSSGTGIGTEAFF,TGTGCCAGCAGTTCCTCCGGGACAGGGATTGGCACTGAAGCTTTCTTT
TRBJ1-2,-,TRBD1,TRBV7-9,CASSPDWGQGDYGYTF,TGTGCCAGCAGCCCCGACTGGGGACAGGGGGACTATGGCTACACCTTC
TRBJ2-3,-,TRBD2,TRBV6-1,CASSEMGLMADTQYF,TGTGCCAGCAGTGAAATGGGACTAATGGCAGATACGCAGTATTTT
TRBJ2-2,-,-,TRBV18,CASSPQGGGELFF,TGTGCCAGCTCACCACAAGGCGGCGGGGAGCTGTTTTTT
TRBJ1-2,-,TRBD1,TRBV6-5,CASHGGQGNYGYTF,TGTGCCAGCCACGGCGGACAGGGCAATTATGGCTACACCTTC
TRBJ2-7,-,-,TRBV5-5,CASSLTDTYEQYF,TGTGCCAGCAGCTTGACAGACACCTACGAGCAGTACTTC
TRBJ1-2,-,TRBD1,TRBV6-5,CASSLLGDRGLGYTF,TGTGCCAGCAGCTTGCTAGGGGACAGGGGTCTAGGCTACACCTTC
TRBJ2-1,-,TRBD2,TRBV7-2,CASSSLARGYNEQFF,TGTGCCAGCAGCTCACTAGCGAGGGGATACAATGAGCAGTTCTTC
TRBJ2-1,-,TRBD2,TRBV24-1,CATSDSISGGTRVNEQFF,TGTGCCACCAGTGATTCGATCTCGGGGGGAACTAGGGTAAATGAGCAGTTCTTC
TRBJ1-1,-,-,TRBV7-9,CASSPVPNTEAFF,TGTGCCAGCAGCCCCGTTCCGAACACTGAAGCTTTCTTT
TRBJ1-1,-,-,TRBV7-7,CASSVPRVAFF,TGTGCCAGCAGCGTCCCACGAGTGGCTTTCTTT
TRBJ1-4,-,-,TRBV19,CASSPQGNEKLFF,TGTGCCAGTAGTCCTCAGGGGAATGAAAAACTGTTTTTT
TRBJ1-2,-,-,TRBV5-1,CASSFGDDYGYTF,TGCGCCAGCAGCTTCGGGGATGACTATGGCTACACCTTC
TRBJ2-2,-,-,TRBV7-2,CASSLTLGNTGELFF,TGTGCCAGCAGCTTAACACTAGGGAACACCGGGGAGCTGTTTTTT
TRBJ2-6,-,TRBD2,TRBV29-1,CSVWTSGNSGANVLTF,TGCAGCGTCTGGACTAGCGGGAACTCTGGGGCCAACGTCCTGACTTTC
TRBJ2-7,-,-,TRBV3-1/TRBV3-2,CASSQGGGTGRYEQYF,TGTGCCAGCAGCCAAGGTGGAGGAACAGGGCGCTACGAGCAGTACTTC
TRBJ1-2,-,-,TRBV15,CATSSGVNYGYTF,TGTGCCACCAGCAGCGGGGTTAACTATGGCTACACCTTC
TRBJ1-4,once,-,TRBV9,CASSALLNEKLFF,TGTGCCAGCAGCGCTCTCCTTAATGAAAAACTGTTTTTT
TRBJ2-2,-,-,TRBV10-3,CAISSREMSGELFF,TGTGCCATCAGCAGCAGGGAAATGAGCGGGGAGCTGTTTTTT
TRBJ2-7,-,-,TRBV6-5,CASHQSDSSYEQYF,TGTGCCAGCCATCAATCTGACTCATCCTACGAGCAGTACTTC
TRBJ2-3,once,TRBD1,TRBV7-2,CASSPDRGRRDTQYF,TGTGCCAGCAGCCCAGACAGGGGGCGCAGAGATACGCAGTATTTT
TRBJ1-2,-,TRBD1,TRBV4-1,CASSQAGQGPLYGYTF,TGCGCCAGCAGCCAAGCGGGACAGGGACCTCTCTATGGCTACACCTTC
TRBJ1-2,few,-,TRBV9,CASSVAVRSSDGYTF,TGTGCCAGCAGCGTAGCCGTCAGGTCCTCCGATGGCTACACCTTC
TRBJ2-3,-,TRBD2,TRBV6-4,CASSDPSTSDSTDTQYF,TGTGCCAGCAGTGACCCGTCGACTAGCGATAGCACAGATACGCAGTATTTT
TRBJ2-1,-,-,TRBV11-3,CASSLDLYNEQFF,TGTGCCAGCAGCTTAGACTTATACAATGAGCAGTTCTTC
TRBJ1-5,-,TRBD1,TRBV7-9,CASSLGTGRGNQPQHF,TGTGCCAGCAGCTTGGGGACAGGACGGGGGAATCAGCCCCAGCATTTT
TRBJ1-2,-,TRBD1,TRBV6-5,CASSPTTGNYGYTF,TGTGCCAGCAGTCCTACGACAGGGAACTATGGCTACACCTTC
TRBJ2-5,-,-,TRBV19,CASSIGPRETQYF,TGTGCCAGTAGTATAGGGCCCCGAGAGACCCAGTACTTC